This TCR beta chain was captured by sequencing in a study of identical twins. General study points: Analyses based on zero insertions could be partly confounded by invariant MAIT and iNKT cells. A lower insertion count was a feature of abundant cord blood beta clonotypes, with no such feature in memory repertoires. Models underestimated how often monozygotic twins shared out-of-frame TCR alpha.

The cDNA had a unique molecular identifier and a template-switch universal primer site. TCRdb analysed the 5' RACE reads with MiXCR anew, one entry per CDR3 protein. The data contain about 100,000 distinct CDR3 sequences, about 6% of them singletons. Germline V gene lookup returns CDR1 MNHEY and CDR2 SVGAGI. The V end lost 0 bases, the J end lost 5 bases, and 26 bases lay between the germline ends. This CDR3 has 19 amino acids. In its sample, this clonotype was seen many times. Antigen unknown. What was sequenced was memory T cells sorted from blood. This chain joins TRBV6-5 and TRBJ2-7, with D perhaps matching TRBD1 or TRBD2 (8 bases each). This clonotype was obtained from a woman in her forties or fifties in good health. CDR3 protein: CASSYSGTGAGVSRHEQYF. The DNA for the CDR3 is TGTGCCAGCAGTTACTCGGGGACAGGAGCGGGAGTTTCTAGGCACGAGCAGTACTTC.